A selection of T cell receptor beta chains follows, all from one sample in a study of blood T cell repertoires in COVID-19. Sequencing used immunoSEQ multiplex PCR; TCRdb keeps in-frame clones, though not all of them. The sample lists about 250,000 clones; around nine tenths were seen once. The source material was peripheral blood. The origin of the receptors is a woman aged 55-75 years who had recovered from COVID-19. CDR3s include the opening cysteine and the closing phenylalanine or tryptophan. The order of the fields is V gene, D gene, J gene, clone size, CDR3 DNA, CDR3 protein. A D gene is named only where the DNA matches it firmly. Some rows mark clone size as missing; the rest say once, few, many or name a class of expanded clone.

>TRBV24-1|TRBD1|TRBJ1-1|NA
TGTGCCACCAGTGATTCGGGACAGATGAACACTGAAGCTTTCTTT
CATSDSGQMNTEAFF
>TRBV24-1|TRBD1|TRBJ1-2|NA
TGTGCCACCAGCACAGGACAGGGCACTAACTATGGCTACACCTTC
CATSTGQGTNYGYTF
>TRBV4-3|NA|TRBJ2-7|NA
TGCGCCAGCAGCCAAGCCGGGTTCTCCTACGAGCAGTACTTC
CASSQAGFSYEQYF
>TRBV5-1|NA|TRBJ2-7|NA
TGCGCCAGCAGCTCCCTACCCGGGAGCTACGAGCAGTACTTC
CASSSLPGSYEQYF
>TRBV7-2|NA|TRBJ2-5|NA
TGTGCCAGCAGCTTAGCGATCCGGGAAGAGACCCAGTACTTC
CASSLAIREETQYF
>TRBV7-2|NA|TRBJ1-4|few
TGTGCCAGCAGCTCGCGACAGAGGAATGAAAAACTGTTTTTT
CASSSRQRNEKLFF
>TRBV10-3|NA|TRBJ2-3|NA
TGTGCCATCAGTGGACAAGAAAACACAGATACGCAGTATTTT
CAISGQENTDTQYF
>TRBV20-1|TRBD1|TRBJ1-5|NA
TGCAGTGCTACTGACAGGGGAAATCAGCCCCAGCATTTT
CSATDRGNQPQHF
>TRBV5-1|TRBD1|TRBJ1-6|few
TGCGCCAGCAGCCCTACTTCTTCGCCCGGACAGGGGACACCCCTCCACTTT
CASSPTSSPGQGTPLHF
>TRBV7-8|NA|TRBJ1-2|NA
TGTGCCAGCAGCTTATCAACAGGAACTTTCTATGGCTACACCTTC
CASSLSTGTFYGYTF
>TRBV2|TRBD2|TRBJ2-5|once
TGTGCCAGCAGACACCGGCGGCGGGGGGGCGTGGAGACCCAGTACTTC
CASRHRRRGGVETQYF
>TRBV28|TRBD2|TRBJ2-6|NA
TGTGCCAGCAGTCAGGGAGGGTCTGGGGCCAACGTCCTGACTTTC
CASSQGGSGANVLTF
>TRBV19|TRBD1|TRBJ1-1|NA
TGTGCCAGTAGAAACAGGGGATTGAACACTGAAGCTTTCTTT
CASRNRGLNTEAFF
>TRBV20-1|NA|TRBJ1-2|NA
TGCAGTGCTAGTCACCTACCCCAAGGAGGGCTCTATGGCTACACCTTC
CSASHLPQGGLYGYTF
>TRBV5-1|NA|TRBJ2-5|few
TGCGCCAGCAGCCCCGGGCAGGCAGGGTGGGAGACCCAGTACTTC
CASSPGQAGWETQYF
>TRBV19|TRBD1|TRBJ1-2|once
TGTGCCAGTAGTATCTTAGGACAGGGAGTATATGGCTACACCTTC
CASSILGQGVYGYTF
>TRBV25-1|TRBD1|TRBJ2-3|NA
TGTGCCAGCAGGAGGACAGGGACAGATACGCAGTATTTT
CASRRTGTDTQYF
>TRBV11-2|TRBD1|TRBJ1-1|NA
TGTGCCAGCAGCTTAGGCTTACAGGGGGCGCGAGCTTTCTTT
CASSLGLQGARAFF
>TRBV12-3/TRBV12-4|NA|TRBJ1-5|NA
TGTGCCAGCAGTTCGACAGCCAGAGAGCCCCAGCATTTT
CASSSTAREPQHF
>TRBV7-3|NA|TRBJ1-2|once
TGTGCCAGCAGCTTACTTGGGGGCCCTGATGGCTACACCTTC
CASSLLGGPDGYTF
>TRBV21-1|NA|TRBJ2-5|NA
TGTGCCAGCAGACCGGGGGGGGGTTTTAGTGAGACCCAGTACTTC
CASRPGGGFSETQYF